This passage covers 16 T cell receptor beta chains from one sample sequenced in a study of T cell changes during pregnancy in multiple sclerosis. The table came from immunoSEQ multiplex PCR; TCRdb's copy has only in-frame clones and leaves some out. Among about 50,000 clones listed, approximately 93% were seen once. Sequenced material: CD4+ T cells from peripheral blood mononuclear cells, taken in the third trimester of pregnancy. Receptors originate from a female donor with multiple sclerosis, enrolled in a pregnancy study.

This chain links TRBV6-5 with TRBJ2-5, with D tentatively TRBD1 (7 bases). Trimming removed 6 bases at V and 3 bases at J, with 11 bases between. The CDR3 totals 13 residues. CDR1 is MNHEY and CDR2 is SVGAGI in the germline V gene. CDR3 sequence (DNA): TGTGCCAGCAGCCGCGGGACAGAAGAGACCCAGTACTTC. Translated, it gives CASSRGTEETQYF.

This chain joins TRBV5-6 and TRBJ2-1; the match to TRBD2 covers 12 bases. V lost 0 bases to trimming and J lost 10 bases; unmatched junction nucleotides: 8. This CDR3 region has 16 residues. Germline loops: CDR1 SGHDT, CDR2 YYEEEE. The CDR3 spells CASSLAKLAGGREQFF. Written as DNA, the CDR3 is TGTGCCAGCAGCTTGGCCAAACTAGCGGGGGGACGGGAGCAGTTCTTC. The full variable domain, completed using reference TRBV5-6 and TRBJ2-1, is DAGVTQSPTHLIKTRGQQVTLRCSPKSGHDTVSWYQQALGQGPQFIFQYYEEEERQRGNFPDRFSGHQFPNYSSELNVNALLLGDSALYLCASSLAKLAGGREQFFGPGTRLTVL.

V gene TRBV9 combines with J gene TRBJ2-3; no definite D call. There are 14 residues in the CDR3. Germline CDR1 is SGDLS and CDR2 is YYNGEE. V was trimmed by 1 base and J by 0 bases, leaving 6 bases between them. CDR3 bases: TGTGCCAGCAGCGTAAAGCATAGCACAGATACGCAGTATTTT. Protein product: CASSVKHSTDTQYF.

The genes are TRBV4-1 and TRBJ1-1; 7 nucleotides line up with TRBD1. Germline trimming cut 3 bases from V and 3 bases from J; bases unmatched to any gene: 13. Germline-derived CDR1 and CDR2 are MGHRA and YSYEKL. CDR3 length: 17 residues. As DNA, the CDR3 is TGCGCCAGCAGCCAGCCCGGGACAGCCCCGGAGGACACTGAAGCTTTCTTT. As protein: CASSQPGTAPEDTEAFF.

The chain uses TRBV5-1 and TRBJ2-6; 8 positions match TRBD2. Trimming took 3 bases from V and 1 from J; bases not matched to a gene: 6. CDR1 is SGHRS and CDR2 is YFSETQ in the germline V gene. The CDR3 has 17 residues. In DNA, the CDR3 is TGCGCCAGCAGCTCTGGAGCGGGGGTATCTGGGGCCAACGTCCTGACTTTC. Protein product: CASSSGAGVSGANVLTF.

V is TRBV28 and J is TRBJ1-4; 7 bases map to TRBD1. The V and J ends lost 5 bases and 5 bases, in that order; junction bases with no gene match: 5. There are 14 residues in the CDR3. Germline CDR1 and CDR2: MDHEN and SYDVKM. The CDR3 region is CASSAGQQNEKLFF. The CDR3 coding sequence is TGTGCCAGCAGTGCGGGACAGCAAAATGAAAAACTGTTTTTT.

This chain connects TRBV18 to TRBJ2-3, with D unclear. The V end was cut by 4 bases, the J end by 0 bases, with 5 bases between. The CDR3 totals 13 residues. CDR1 KGHSH and CDR2 LQKENI come from the germline V gene. CDR3 sequence (DNA): TGTGCCAGCTCACAGACTAGCACAGATACGCAGTATTTT. Encoded protein: CASSQTSTDTQYF.

The chain couples TRBV27 to TRBJ2-1; maybe TRBD1 (6 bases). CDR1 and CDR2 from the germline V gene are MNHEY and SMNVEV (reference sequence). The CDR3 sequence is 14 residues long. V lost 6 bases and J 2 bases, leaving 11 bases between the germline ends. The CDR3 loop is CASSTGFPYNEQFF. CDR3 nucleotides: TGTGCCAGCAGCACAGGGTTTCCCTACAATGAGCAGTTCTTC.

The chain has TRBV19 and TRBJ2-5, with a possible D match to TRBD2 (5 bases). The CDR3 totals 14 residues. Germline V gene lookup returns CDR1 LNHDA and CDR2 SQIVND (reference sequence). V was trimmed by 9 bases and J by 1 base, leaving 15 bases between them. The CDR3 loop is CASRRAGVQETQYF. The CDR3 region has the DNA TGTGCCAGCAGGCGGGCAGGCGTCCAAGAGACCCAGTACTTC.

V and J are TRBV28 and TRBJ2-2; D is uncertain. This CDR3 has 15 amino acids. Germline-derived CDR1 and CDR2 are MDHEN and SYDVKM. V dropped 2 bases and J dropped 5 bases, with 12 bases sitting between them. The CDR3 region has the DNA TGTGCCAGCAGTTTAGTCAAACCTAGAACCGGGGAGCTGTTTTTT. As protein: CASSLVKPRTGELFF.

CDR3 in DNA: TGTGCCAGTAGTACCCGACCGGGACAGGGCTCCAATCAGCCCCAGCATTTT. Protein product: CASSTRPGQGSNQPQHF. The chain is built from TRBV19 and TRBJ1-5; 9 nucleotides agree with TRBD1. Germline CDR1 is LNHDA and CDR2 is SQIVND (reference sequence). The V segment lost 4 bases and the J segment 3 bases; nucleotides outside the gene matches: 10. CDR3 length: 17 residues.

This chain links TRBV27 with TRBJ2-3; 8 bases match TRBD2. The CDR3 is 16 amino acids. Germline trimming cut 4 bases from V and 4 bases from J; bases unmatched to any gene: 10. Germline V lookup: CDR1 MNHEY, CDR2 SMNVEV (reference sequence). CDR3 DNA sequence: TGTGCCAGCAGTTCCCTAGGCGGGAGGATGGCAGATACGCAGTATTTT. Its protein is CASSSLGGRMADTQYF.

A single count supports this clone. The J gene is TRBJ2-2, the V gene TRBV5-1; D unclear. The V and J ends lost 7 bases and 1 base respectively, with 8 bases between them. The CDR3 has 13 residues. Germline V gives CDR1 SGHRS, CDR2 YFSETQ. The CDR3 spells CASAVMNTGELFF. In DNA form, the CDR3 reads TGCGCCAGCGCGGTTATGAACACCGGGGAGCTGTTTTTT.

This clone showed up just once. The CDR3 DNA follows: TGTGCCAGCAGCTTGGGCACTAGCGTCTCCTACGAGCAGTACTTC. It yields the protein CASSLGTSVSYEQYF. V is TRBV5-4 and J is TRBJ2-7, with 7 nucleotides matching TRBD2. The CDR3 contains 15 residues. The trim removed 0 bases at V and 0 bases at J, leaving 3 bases unmatched. Germline V gene data show CDR1 as SGHNT and CDR2 as YYREEE (reference sequence).

The gene calls are TRBV18 and TRBJ2-5, with D tentatively TRBD1 (6 bases). The CDR3 is 15 amino acids. Per germline, CDR1 KGHSH and CDR2 LQKENI. Trimming removed 3 bases at V and 4 bases at J, with 15 bases between. The CDR3 DNA reads TGTGCCAGCTCACCCATACAGGGACCAAGAGAGACCCAGTACTTC. Protein: CASSPIQGPRETQYF.

The rearrangement links TRBV7-9 to TRBJ1-5, with D unresolved. CDR1 is SEHNR and CDR2 is FQNEAQ in the germline V gene (reference sequence). Trimming left V 5 bases short and J 1 base short, with 9 bases between. CDR3 length: 14 amino acids. CDR3 DNA: TGTGCCAGCAGCCCCGCCGGGAGCAATCAGCCCCAGCATTTT. This encodes CASSPAGSNQPQHF.